The sample holds a few counts of the clone carrying this TCR beta chain. Its antigen is unknown. The data were taken from a study of CD8+ T cells in alopecia areata. Study-wide results and limits: Lesional scalp, especially alopecia totalis/universalis, showed higher clonality than normal scalp.

Treatment indicated: oral pan-JAK inhibitor, 5-10 mg twice daily. Following RNA extraction, reverse transcription yielded cDNA that acted as the sequencing template. The data were produced by immunoSEQ multiplex PCR, yet TCRdb's version contains in-frame clones alone and is incomplete. The data hold about 190,000 clones, with roughly 64% observed a single time. Sequenced here: CD4+ T cells sorted from blood, sampled at week 4, from a patient treated with tofacitinib. The TCR sequence derives from a human donor with alopecia areata.

The chain's CDR3 is CATSSLGPRGRGAGVNGYTF. For the CDR3, the DNA is TGTGCCACCAGCAGTCTAGGGCCTCGAGGGAGGGGCGCCGGAGTGAATGGCTACACCTTC. V is TRBV15 and J is TRBJ1-2, with D possibly matching TRBD1 (5 bases). The CDR3 has 20 amino acids. CDR1 LNHNV and CDR2 YYDKDF come from the germline V gene (reference sequence). V was trimmed by 3 bases and J by 6 bases, leaving 32 bases between them. The full variable domain, completed using reference TRBV15 and TRBJ1-2, is DAMVIQNPRYQVTQFGKPVTLSCSQTLNHNVMYWYQQKSSQAPKLLFHYYDKDFNNEADTPDNFQSRRPNTSFCFLDIRSPGLGDTAMYLCATSSLGPRGRGAGVNGYTFGSGTRLTVV.